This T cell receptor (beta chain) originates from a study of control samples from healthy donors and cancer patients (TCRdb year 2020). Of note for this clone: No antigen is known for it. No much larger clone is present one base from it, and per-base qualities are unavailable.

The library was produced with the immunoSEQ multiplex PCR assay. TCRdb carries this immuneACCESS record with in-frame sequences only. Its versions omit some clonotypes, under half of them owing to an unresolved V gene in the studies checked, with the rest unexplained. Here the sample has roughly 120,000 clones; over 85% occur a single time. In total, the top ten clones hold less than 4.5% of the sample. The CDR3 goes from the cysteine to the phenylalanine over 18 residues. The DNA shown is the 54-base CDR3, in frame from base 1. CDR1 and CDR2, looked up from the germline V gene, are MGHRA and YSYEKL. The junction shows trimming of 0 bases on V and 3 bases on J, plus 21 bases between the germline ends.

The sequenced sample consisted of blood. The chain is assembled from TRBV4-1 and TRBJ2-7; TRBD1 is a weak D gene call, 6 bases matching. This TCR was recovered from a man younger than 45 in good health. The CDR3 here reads CASSQEADPAGALYEQYF. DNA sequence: TGCGCCAGCAGCCAAGAAGCCGATCCCGCAGGGGCTCTCTACGAGCAGTACTTC.